The rows below give T cell receptor beta chains drawn from one sample of a study of blood T cell repertoires in COVID-19. Profiling relied on immunoSEQ multiplex PCR, and the TCRdb table lists in-frame clones only, not all of them. The table records over 50,000 clones, about 81% of them present only once. The sequenced sample consisted of peripheral blood. The receptors originated from a man older than 75 with acute or convalescent COVID-19. The CDR3 runs from the conserved cysteine through the conserved F or W. The D gene is left open where the match is weak. For some rows the clone size is stated as once, few or many, or as a class when expanded; others skip it.

NA TRBJ1-4 TRBV2 once TGTGCCAGCAGTGAATTGGGGGCTTGGGATGAAAAACTGTTTTTT CASSELGAWDEKLFF
TRBD1 TRBJ2-1 TRBV6-6 NA TGTGCCAGCAGCCACAATTCCGACAGGGGTGAGCAGTTCTTC CASSHNSDRGEQFF
NA TRBJ1-1 TRBV28 NA TGTGCCAGCACCGTAATGGGGGCCTCTGAAGCTTTCTTT CASTVMGASEAFF
NA TRBJ2-7 TRBV29-1 NA TGCAGCGTTGAAGATCTCGGGTACGAGCAGTACTTC CSVEDLGYEQYF
NA TRBJ1-3 TRBV29-1 NA TGCAGCTGTCAGAACTCTGGAAACACCATATATTTT CSCQNSGNTIYF
TRBD1 TRBJ2-7 TRBV4-2 once TGTGCCAGCAGCCAAGTACAGGGGAGCTCCTACGAGCAGTACTTC CASSQVQGSSYEQYF
NA TRBJ1-3 TRBV6-2/TRBV6-3 NA TGTGCCAGCAGTTTGCTTAGCTCTGGAAACACCATATATTTT CASSLLSSGNTIYF
NA TRBJ1-5 TRBV19 few TGTGCCAGTAGTATAGAGTTCGGGGAGCATCAGCCCCAGCATTTT CASSIEFGEHQPQHF
NA TRBJ1-4 TRBV30 few TGTGCCTGGAGTAAGTGGTCAGAAGCAACTAATGAAAAACTGTTTTTT CAWSKWSEATNEKLFF
TRBD1 TRBJ2-2 TRBV29-1 NA TGCAGCGCCGAAACAGGGGCGAACACCGGGGAGCTGTTTTTT CSAETGANTGELFF
TRBD2 TRBJ2-2 TRBV7-3 NA TGTGCCAGCAGCGAGACTAGCGGGAGTACCGGGGAGCTGTTTTTT CASSETSGSTGELFF
TRBD2 TRBJ2-5 TRBV5-4 NA TGTGCCAGCAGCCCTGGGAGCCTAGCGGGGGCAGGAACCCAGTACTTC CASSPGSLAGAGTQYF
NA TRBJ1-2 TRBV6-5 NA TGTGCCAGCAGTCCCGCTCCATCTATGAACTATGGCTACACCTTC CASSPAPSMNYGYTF
NA TRBJ1-3 TRBV6-5 few TGTGCCAGCAGCTCAGTCAACACCATATATTTT CASSSVNTIYF
TRBD2 TRBJ2-2 TRBV6-2/TRBV6-3 NA TGTGCCAGCAGTTACCTTAGCGGGAGGCGAACCGGGGAGCTGTTTTTT CASSYLSGRRTGELFF
TRBD2 TRBJ2-2 TRBV9 NA TGTGCCAGCAGCTGGAGCGGGGCGAACACCGGGGAGCTGTTTTTT CASSWSGANTGELFF
NA TRBJ2-1 TRBV9 NA TGTGCCAGCAGCGCAGGGACTGCTAATGAGCAGTTCTTC CASSAGTANEQFF
TRBD2 TRBJ2-1 TRBV7-2 NA TGTGCCAGCAGCTCCATGACTAGCGGGCACTACAATGAGCAGTTCTTC CASSSMTSGHYNEQFF
TRBD1 TRBJ1-4 TRBV5-1 NA TGCGCCAGCAGCTTCTTCGGGACAGGGGCTTTTGTTAATGAAAAACTGTTTTTT CASSFFGTGAFVNEKLFF
TRBD1 TRBJ2-1 TRBV5-1 NA TGCGCCAGCCAACTAGGGACAGGGTCCTACAATGAGCAGTTCTTC CASQLGTGSYNEQFF
TRBD1 TRBJ1-1 TRBV10-3 NA TGTGCCACGACAGGACAGGGTGGGACTGAAGCTTTCTTT CATTGQGGTEAFF
NA TRBJ1-5 TRBV9 once TGTGCCAGCAGCACGGCAGGGGATAGCAATCAGCCCCAGCATTTT CASSTAGDSNQPQHF
TRBD2 TRBJ2-2 TRBV3-1/TRBV3-2 NA TGTGCCAGCAGCCAATTGGGACTATACACCGGGGAGCTGTTTTTT CASSQLGLYTGELFF
NA TRBJ2-7 TRBV4-3 few TGCGCCAGCAGCCAAGTTGTAGGACAGAACACCTACGAGCAGTACTTC CASSQVVGQNTYEQYF
NA TRBJ1-2 TRBV14 NA TGTGCCAGCAGCCAAGTATTATCGGGGGGCGGCTACACCTTC CASSQVLSGGGYTF
NA TRBJ2-7 TRBV28 NA TGTGCCAGCAGTTTAGAGGACGAGCAGTACTTC CASSLEDEQYF
NA TRBJ1-4 TRBV7-9 NA TGTGCCAGCAGCTTAGGATCGGAGACTGAAAAACTGTTTTTT CASSLGSETEKLFF
TRBD1 TRBJ2-2 TRBV5-1 NA TGCGCCAGCAGCCCACCGGGACAGGCGAACACCGGGGAGCTGTTTTTT CASSPPGQANTGELFF
TRBD1 TRBJ1-6 TRBV5-4 NA TGTGCCAGCAGCGCGGGACAGAGGGGTACAACCCTCCACTTT CASSAGQRGTTLHF
NA TRBJ2-5 TRBV4-1 NA TGCGCCAGCAGCCAAGGGCCAGGGTGGCAAGAGACCCAGTACTTC CASSQGPGWQETQYF
NA TRBJ1-1 TRBV7-9 NA TGTGCCAGCATCCGGGACTCAGGACCCACTGAAGCTTTCTTT CASIRDSGPTEAFF
TRBD2 TRBJ2-4 TRBV2 NA TGTGCCAGCAGACTCCAGCCCGGGACTACAAGAGGCGCTCAGTACTTC CASRLQPGTTRGAQYF
NA TRBJ1-3 TRBV28 NA TGTGCCACTACCCTAGGCGGAGCTGGAAACACCATATATTTT CATTLGGAGNTIYF
NA TRBJ1-3 TRBV18 NA TGTGCCAGCTCACCAGCAGGCTCCAGGAGGGAAAACACCATATATTTT CASSPAGSRRENTIYF
TRBD2 TRBJ2-6 TRBV18 NA TGTGCCAGCTCACCGAGGTCGGGGGGCTCTGGGGCCAACGTCCTGACTTTC CASSPRSGGSGANVLTF
TRBD1 TRBJ1-1 TRBV2 NA TGTGCCAGCAGCGAGACAGGGTCCTACACTGAAGCTTTCTTT CASSETGSYTEAFF
NA TRBJ1-2 TRBV10-3 once TGTGCCATCAGTTCAAGACAGGAACCTTCCTATGGCTACACCTTC CAISSRQEPSYGYTF
NA TRBJ2-5 TRBV18 NA TGTGCCAGCTCACCACCGACTAGACCCCAAGAGACCCAGTACTTC CASSPPTRPQETQYF
NA TRBJ1-1 TRBV7-6 few TGTGCCAGCAGCTTAATCGACACCCAAGCGGGGAACACTGAAGCTTTCTTT CASSLIDTQAGNTEAFF
TRBD2 TRBJ2-3 TRBV20-1 NA TGCAGTGCTAGTGGGGCTAGCGGGAGGTACCCGGATACGCAGTATTTT CSASGASGRYPDTQYF
NA TRBJ1-3 TRBV19 NA TGTGCCAGTACCTACTCGGACAATCGAGGAAACACCATATATTTT CASTYSDNRGNTIYF
NA TRBJ1-2 TRBV30 NA TGTGCCTGGAGTGTACCCGGTTATGGCTACACCTTC CAWSVPGYGYTF
NA TRBJ1-2 TRBV7-2 NA TGTGCCAGCAGCTTAGCCAGATATGGCTACACCTTC CASSLARYGYTF
NA TRBJ1-2 TRBV6-5 once TGTGCCACCCAGGGGTGGGGCTACACCTTC CATQGWGYTF
TRBD1 TRBJ1-2 TRBV7-8 NA TGTGCCAGCGGGGGGACAGTTATCGGCTATGGCTACACCTTC CASGGTVIGYGYTF
NA TRBJ2-2 TRBV27 NA TGTGCCAGCAGTCTCGGGGGTGGGGAGCTGTTTTTT CASSLGGGELFF
TRBD2 TRBJ2-7 TRBV14 NA TGTGCCAGCAGCCAAGATTGGACTAGCGGGAGGCCCGCTGGAGTGCAGTACTTC CASSQDWTSGRPAGVQYF
TRBD2 TRBJ2-7 TRBV28 NA TGTGCCAGCAGTTTGGGGGGTACTAGCGTTTACGAGCAGTACTTC CASSLGGTSVYEQYF
TRBD1 TRBJ1-5 TRBV19 NA TGTGCCAGTAATCCGGGACAGTCGATTCAGCCCCAGCATTTT CASNPGQSIQPQHF
NA TRBJ1-2 TRBV3-1/TRBV3-2 NA TGTGCCAGCAGCCGCCCCGTAGGAGATGGCTACACCTTC CASSRPVGDGYTF
NA TRBJ2-3 TRBV25-1 NA TGTGCCAGCAGTCCAAGAGGGTTGGGGACAGATACGCAGTATTTT CASSPRGLGTDTQYF
NA TRBJ1-2 TRBV30 NA TGTGCCTGGACCTTGGACAGAGACTATGGCTACACCTTC CAWTLDRDYGYTF
TRBD1 TRBJ1-5 TRBV19 NA TGTGCCAGTAGTACGACAGGGGGCAAGTGGCCCCAGCATTTT CASSTTGGKWPQHF
NA TRBJ2-5 TRBV28 few TGTGCCAGCAGTGGGGGCCCCATCCAAGAGACCCAGTACTTC CASSGGPIQETQYF
NA TRBJ2-1 TRBV7-2 NA TGTGCCAGCAGCTTTTCTCGGGGATGGAATGAGCAGTTCTTC CASSFSRGWNEQFF
NA TRBJ1-2 TRBV6-1 NA TGTGCCAGCAGTGAAGGGACAGTAAGCTATGGCTACACCTTC CASSEGTVSYGYTF
NA TRBJ2-1 TRBV11-2 NA TGTGCCAGCAGCCCCCTGAGAAGCAGGTCCTACAATGAGCAGTTCTTC CASSPLRSRSYNEQFF
TRBD1 TRBJ1-2 TRBV14 NA TGTGCCAGCAGCCCCGGGACAGGGATGTGGTCCCCCTATGGCTACACCTTC CASSPGTGMWSPYGYTF